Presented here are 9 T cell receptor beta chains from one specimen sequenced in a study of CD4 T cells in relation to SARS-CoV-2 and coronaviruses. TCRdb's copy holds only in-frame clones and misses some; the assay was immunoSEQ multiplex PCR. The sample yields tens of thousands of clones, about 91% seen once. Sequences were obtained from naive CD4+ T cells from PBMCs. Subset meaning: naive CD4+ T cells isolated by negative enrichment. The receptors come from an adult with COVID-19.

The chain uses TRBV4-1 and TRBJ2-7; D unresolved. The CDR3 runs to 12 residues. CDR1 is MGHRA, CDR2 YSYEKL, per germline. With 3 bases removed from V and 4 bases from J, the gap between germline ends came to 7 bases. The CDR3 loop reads CASSQAGYEQYF. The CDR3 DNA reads TGCGCCAGCAGCCAGGCAGGATACGAGCAGTACTTC.

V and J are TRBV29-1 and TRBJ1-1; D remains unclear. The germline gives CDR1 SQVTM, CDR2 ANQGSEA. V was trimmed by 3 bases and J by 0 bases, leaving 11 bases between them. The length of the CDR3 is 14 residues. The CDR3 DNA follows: TGCAGCGTTGAGGGTGGTCAGATGAACACTGAAGCTTTCTTT. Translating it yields CSVEGGQMNTEAFF.

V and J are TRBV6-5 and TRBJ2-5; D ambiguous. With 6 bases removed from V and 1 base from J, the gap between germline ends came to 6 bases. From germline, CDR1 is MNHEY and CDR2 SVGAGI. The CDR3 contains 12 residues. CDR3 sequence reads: CASRQTQETQYF. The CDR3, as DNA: TGTGCCAGCAGGCAGACCCAAGAGACCCAGTACTTC.

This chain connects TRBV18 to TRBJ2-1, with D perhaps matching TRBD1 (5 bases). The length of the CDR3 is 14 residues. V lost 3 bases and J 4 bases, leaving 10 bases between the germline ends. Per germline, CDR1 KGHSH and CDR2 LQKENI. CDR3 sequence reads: CASSPPTVYNEQFF. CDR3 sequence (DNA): TGTGCCAGCTCACCCCCGACAGTTTACAATGAGCAGTTCTTC.

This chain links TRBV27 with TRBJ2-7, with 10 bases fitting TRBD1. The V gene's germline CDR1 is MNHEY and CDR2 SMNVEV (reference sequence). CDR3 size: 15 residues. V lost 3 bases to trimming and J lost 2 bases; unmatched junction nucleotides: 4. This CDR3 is CASSFGQGGTYEQYF. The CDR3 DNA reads TGTGCCAGCAGTTTCGGACAGGGGGGTACCTACGAGCAGTACTTC.

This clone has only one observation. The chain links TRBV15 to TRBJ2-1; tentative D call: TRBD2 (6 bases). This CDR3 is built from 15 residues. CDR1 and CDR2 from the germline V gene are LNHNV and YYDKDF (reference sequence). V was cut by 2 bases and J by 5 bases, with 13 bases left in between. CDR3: CATSRTSSEDNEQFF. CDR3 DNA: TGTGCCACCAGCAGAACCTCTAGCGAAGACAATGAGCAGTTCTTC.

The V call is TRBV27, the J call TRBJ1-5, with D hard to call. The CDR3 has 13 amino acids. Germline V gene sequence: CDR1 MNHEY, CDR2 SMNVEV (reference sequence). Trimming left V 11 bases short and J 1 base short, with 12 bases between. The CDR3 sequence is CASRHRSNQPQHF. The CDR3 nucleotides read TGTGCCTCCCGACATAGGAGCAATCAGCCCCAGCATTTT.

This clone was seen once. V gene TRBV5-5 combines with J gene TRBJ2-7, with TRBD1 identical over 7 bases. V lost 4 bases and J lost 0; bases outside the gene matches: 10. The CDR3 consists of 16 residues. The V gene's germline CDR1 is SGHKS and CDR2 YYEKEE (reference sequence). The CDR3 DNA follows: TGTGCCAGCAGCCCATCGGCCAGGGGGAGCTCCTACGAGCAGTACTTC. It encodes CASSPSARGSSYEQYF.

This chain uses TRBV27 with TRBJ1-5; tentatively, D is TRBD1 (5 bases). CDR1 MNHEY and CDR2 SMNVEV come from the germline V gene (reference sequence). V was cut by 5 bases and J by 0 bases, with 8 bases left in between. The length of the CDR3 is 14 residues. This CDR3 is CASSPDSSNQPQHF. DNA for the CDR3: TGTGCCAGCAGTCCCGACAGTAGCAATCAGCCCCAGCATTTT.